The T cell receptor (beta chain) under discussion was sequenced for a study of CD8+ T cells in alopecia areata. Study-wide background: Affected scalp percentage set treated patients' severity scores.

Germline loops: CDR1 SGHAT, CDR2 FQNNGV. This CDR3 contains 13 residues. Trimming took 5 bases from V and 2 from J, leaving 9 bases between them. cDNA prepared by RNA extraction and subsequent reverse transcription served as the template for sequencing. Sequencing was performed with immunoSEQ multiplex PCR; in TCRdb, only in-frame clones are kept and a portion is missing. The data show around 200,000 clones, about three fifths seen once. Treatment indicated: oral pan-JAK inhibitor, 5-10 mg twice daily. Collection of lesional scalp punch biopsies and peripheral blood was performed in alopecia areata patients. Both CD4+ and CD8+ T cells were separated by sorting PBMCs.

The chain combines TRBV11-2 with TRBJ2-5; D gene unclear. This TCR was recovered from a human donor with alopecia areata. Sequenced material: CD4+ T cells sorted from blood, taken at week 4, from a patient treated with tofacitinib. CDR3 nucleotide sequence: TGTGCCAGCAGCCCCCTAGGGCAAGAGACCCAGTACTTC. Translating it yields CASSPLGQETQYF.